Shown below are 9 T cell receptor beta chains from a single sample sequenced in a study of T cell responses to AZD1222 COVID-19 vaccine. Produced via immunoSEQ multiplex PCR; TCRdb's table is partial and in-frame only. The sample records under 150,000 clones, about nine tenths being singletons. Source: peripheral blood, taken on day 0 of MenACWY control vaccination. These receptor sequences come from an adult in good health.

V is TRBV19 and J is TRBJ2-2, with a tentative D call TRBD1 (6 bases). Looked up from germline, CDR1 is LNHDA and CDR2 is SQIVND (reference sequence). Trimming shortened V by 4 bases and J by 5 bases, and 17 bases separated the two germline ends. The CDR3 is 16 amino acids. The CDR3 region is CASSNVVGTKTGELFF. Written as DNA, the CDR3 is TGTGCCAGTAGTAACGTGGTGGGGACAAAAACCGGGGAGCTGTTTTTT.

The rearrangement links TRBV2 to TRBJ1-5; D is ambiguous. This CDR3 has 12 residues. Germline CDR1 and CDR2: SNHLY and FYNNEI. Trimming left V 11 bases short and J 3 bases short, with 11 bases between. The CDR3 here is CAGRGNNQPQHF. The CDR3 DNA follows: TGTGCCGGCCGAGGGAACAATCAGCCCCAGCATTTT.

This clone was counted a few times. This chain uses TRBV5-4 with TRBJ2-5; D call uncertain. Germline CDR1 SGHNT, CDR2 YYREEE (reference sequence). Trimming shortened V by 0 bases and J by 0 bases, and 9 bases separated the two germline ends. CDR3 length equals 15 residues. CDR3 region: CASSLVNTNQETQYF. In nucleotides, the CDR3 is TGTGCCAGCAGCTTGGTGAACACCAACCAAGAGACCCAGTACTTC.

The chain combines TRBV10-3 with TRBJ2-7; D might be TRBD2 (5 bases). CDR1 is ENHRY and CDR2 is SYGVKD in the germline V gene. This CDR3 contains 13 residues. The germline V and J ends were trimmed by 3 bases and 1 base, with 7 bases remaining between them. As DNA, the CDR3 is TGTGCCATCAGTGATGGCGGGTCCTACGAGCAGTACTTC. The encoded protein is CAISDGGSYEQYF.

V and J are TRBV3-1 (or the pseudogene TRBV3-2) and TRBJ1-1; D ambiguous. V shed 0 bases and J shed 1 base, with 12 bases lying between them. The CDR3 covers 16 residues. CDR1 and CDR2 (germline): LGHDT, YNNKEL (reference sequence). CDR3 sequence: CASSQEEVSPNTEAFF. The CDR3, as DNA: TGTGCCAGCAGCCAAGAAGAGGTTTCACCGAACACTGAAGCTTTCTTT.

The V call is TRBV7-2, the J call TRBJ1-1; unclear D gene. Germline V gives CDR1 SGHTA, CDR2 FQGNSA. The CDR3 consists of 14 residues. Trimming removed 0 bases at V and 1 base at J, with 6 bases between. The DNA of the CDR3 is TGTGCCAGCAGCTTAGCGCGATCGAACACTGAAGCTTTCTTT. Encoded protein: CASSLARSNTEAFF.

The rearrangement links TRBV9 to TRBJ2-5; D possibly uses TRBD1 or TRBD2 (6 bases each). The CDR3 consists of 15 residues. CDR1 SGDLS and CDR2 YYNGEE come from the germline V gene. The ends were cut back, 3 bases at V and 1 base at J, with 13 bases in the middle. CDR3: CASSARTGAQETQYF. The CDR3 DNA sequence: TGTGCCAGCAGCGCCCGGACGGGGGCCCAAGAGACCCAGTACTTC.

The V and J genes are TRBV19 and TRBJ1-5; TRBD1 is a possible D gene (5 bases). With 3 bases removed from V and 7 bases from J, the gap between germline ends came to 19 bases. Germline CDR1 is LNHDA and CDR2 is SQIVND (reference sequence). This CDR3 has 16 residues. This chain's CDR3 is CASSIGGGMARQPQHF. CDR3 DNA sequence: TGTGCCAGTAGTATCGGGGGAGGGATGGCCCGCCAGCCCCAGCATTTT.

J is TRBJ1-6 and V is TRBV7-2, with D maybe TRBD1 (6 bases). This CDR3 is 15 amino acids long. Trimming removed 5 bases at V and 7 bases at J, with 15 bases between. The germline CDR1 and CDR2 sequences are SGHTA and FQGNSA. In DNA form, the CDR3 reads TGTGCCAGCAGCCCAAGGGACACTAGAAATTCACCCCTCCACTTT. It encodes CASSPRDTRNSPLHF.